The 14 T cell receptor beta chains reported below all come from one sample, sequenced in a study of neurological immune-mediated disorders. TCRdb analysed the 5' RACE reads with MiXCR anew, one entry per CDR3 protein. The sample lists some 16,000 distinct CDR3 sequences; about 9% were seen once. Sequenced input: CD8+ T cells from blood. All receptors derive from a man aged 45 to 65 in good health.

The table lists this clonotype with many counts. V is TRBV6-1 and J is TRBJ1-6; the D gene is possibly TRBD1 (5 bases). Germline values: CDR1 MNHNS, CDR2 SASEGT. This CDR3 contains 13 residues. Trimming pared 4 bases from V and 12 bases from J, leaving 13 bases between. The CDR3 here is CASSAGTFGPLHF. The CDR3 DNA reads as TGTGCCAGCAGTGCTGGGACTTTTGGACCCCTCCACTTT.

This clonotype was observed many times. The chain is built from TRBV5-1 and TRBJ1-4, with 9 bases fitting TRBD1. This CDR3 region has 14 residues. Germline assignment: CDR1 SGHRS and CDR2 YFSETQ. Germline trimming cut 4 bases from V and 6 bases from J; bases unmatched to any gene: 4. This CDR3 reads CASSVGTGHEKLFF. CDR3 DNA sequence: TGCGCCAGCAGCGTCGGGACAGGGCATGAAAAACTGTTTTTT.

This clonotype was seen at least ten times. Here the CDR3 reads CSGEVGEQFF. CDR3 in DNA: TGCAGCGGGGAAGTAGGTGAGCAGTTCTTC. The chain combines TRBV29-1 with TRBJ2-1; D is ambiguous. Trimming pared 7 bases from V and 9 bases from J, leaving 10 bases between. This CDR3 has 10 amino acids. Germline V lookup: CDR1 SQVTM, CDR2 ANQGSEA.

This clonotype has ten or more counts. This chain's CDR3 is CASSFGDSYYMNTEAFF. Here the CDR3 DNA reads TGCGCCAGCAGCTTTGGGGACAGCTACTACATGAACACTGAAGCTTTCTTT. The chain combines TRBV5-1 with TRBJ1-1, with 7 bases identical to TRBD1. The length of the CDR3 is 17 residues. V lost 2 bases to trimming and J lost 0 bases; unmatched junction nucleotides: 10. CDR1 and CDR2 (germline): SGHRS, YFSETQ.

Ten or more counts support this clonotype. The chain couples TRBV4-3 to TRBJ2-3, with TRBD2 matching 13 bases. Germline values: CDR1 LGHNA, CDR2 YSLEER. The CDR3 length is 20 residues. V shed 1 base and J 6 bases; nucleotides not matched to a gene: 16. CDR3 sequence reads: CASSQGVAHSGLAGADTQYF. The CDR3 DNA reads TGCGCCAGCAGCCAAGGTGTGGCCCACTCAGGACTAGCGGGAGCTGATACGCAGTATTTT.

This clonotype was observed at least ten times. The rearrangement uses TRBV28 and TRBJ2-7; 10 positions match TRBD1. Germline trimming cut 5 bases from V and 2 bases from J; bases unmatched to any gene: 3. Germline assignment: CDR1 MDHEN and CDR2 SYDVKM. The CDR3 has 14 residues. The CDR3 is CASSPGTGAYEQYF. In DNA, the CDR3 is TGTGCCAGCAGTCCCGGGACAGGGGCCTACGAGCAGTACTTC.

This clonotype is classed as medium-sized (0.01 to 0.1%). V usage is TRBV10-3 and J usage is TRBJ1-2; the D is unclear. Germline V gene lookup returns CDR1 ENHRY and CDR2 SYGVKD. The CDR3 is made up of 15 amino acids. V lost 4 bases and J lost 4, with 16 bases in between. CDR3 amino acids: CAISASSRTVYGYTF. Here the CDR3 DNA reads TGTGCCATCAGTGCATCTTCCCGGACGGTCTATGGCTACACCTTC.

This clonotype was picked up many times. The chain recombines TRBV11-2 with TRBJ2-5, with D perhaps assigned TRBD1 or TRBD2 (7 bases each). The CDR3 is 15 amino acids. Germline V CDR1 and CDR2: SGHAT, FQNNGV. Trimming took off 5 bases at V and 0 bases at J, with 13 bases between the two ends. CDR3 loop: CASSQGGTNQETQYF. CDR3 bases: TGTGCCAGCAGCCAGGGGGGGACGAACCAAGAGACCCAGTACTTC.

This clonotype was picked up many times. The chain is built from TRBV4-3 and TRBJ2-3; 12 nucleotides line up with TRBD2. The length of the CDR3 is 16 residues. The trim removed 1 base at V and 7 bases at J, leaving 6 bases unmatched. Germline assignment: CDR1 LGHNA and CDR2 YSLEER. The CDR3 sequence: CASSQGLAGAPYTQYF. Here the CDR3 DNA reads TGCGCCAGCAGCCAAGGACTAGCGGGAGCTCCTTATACGCAGTATTTT.

The V and J genes are TRBV5-6 and TRBJ2-2, with 7 positions matching TRBD1. CDR3 length equals 16 residues. The germline gives CDR1 SGHDT, CDR2 YYEEEE. V shed 4 bases and J 2 bases; nucleotides not matched to a gene: 8. CDR3: CASSVAGTVNTGELFF. The CDR3 nucleotides are TGTGCCAGCAGCGTAGCCGGGACAGTTAACACCGGGGAGCTGTTTTTT.

This clonotype was recorded at least ten times. V gene TRBV5-1 combines with J gene TRBJ1-5; D is unresolved. The CDR3 totals 14 residues. CDR1 is SGHRS and CDR2 is YFSETQ in the germline V gene. Between the trimmed V and J ends, which lost 0 bases and 4 bases, there was a span of 8 bases. The CDR3 nucleotides read TGCGCCAGCAGCTTGGATCCGGGGAATCAGCCCCAGCATTTT. It specifies CASSLDPGNQPQHF.

This clonotype has a count of ten or more. V and J are TRBV7-8 and TRBJ2-7; weak D call: TRBD2 (7 bases). Germline loops: CDR1 SGHVS, CDR2 FQNEAQ. This CDR3 is 14 amino acids long. The V end lost 7 bases, the J end lost 7 bases, and 20 bases lay between the germline ends. The CDR3 bases are TGTGCCAGCAATCGGGGGGCGCCCCGGGGGGAGCAGTACTTC. It codes for CASNRGAPRGEQYF.

This clonotype came up a few times. This sequence joins TRBV6-2 or TRBV6-3 and TRBJ2-1; D possibly corresponds to TRBD2 (5 bases). Trimming stripped 8 bases from V and 10 bases from J, with 24 bases between. Germline V gene data show CDR1 as MNHEY and CDR2 as SVGEGT. This CDR3 spans 15 amino acids. CDR3 sequence: CASGTGGPFSGEQFF. CDR3 sequence (DNA): TGTGCCAGCGGTACGGGCGGGCCCTTCTCGGGGGAGCAGTTCTTC.

Many counts were recorded for this clonotype. The chain links TRBV4-3 to TRBJ2-5, with unresolved D. The V end lost 5 bases, the J end lost 5 bases, and 12 bases lay between the germline ends. Germline V gene lookup returns CDR1 LGHNA and CDR2 YSLEER. The CDR3 is 13 amino acids. The CDR3 reads CASSSVLGETQYF. DNA for the CDR3: TGCGCCAGCAGCTCAGTATTGGGGGAGACCCAGTACTTC.